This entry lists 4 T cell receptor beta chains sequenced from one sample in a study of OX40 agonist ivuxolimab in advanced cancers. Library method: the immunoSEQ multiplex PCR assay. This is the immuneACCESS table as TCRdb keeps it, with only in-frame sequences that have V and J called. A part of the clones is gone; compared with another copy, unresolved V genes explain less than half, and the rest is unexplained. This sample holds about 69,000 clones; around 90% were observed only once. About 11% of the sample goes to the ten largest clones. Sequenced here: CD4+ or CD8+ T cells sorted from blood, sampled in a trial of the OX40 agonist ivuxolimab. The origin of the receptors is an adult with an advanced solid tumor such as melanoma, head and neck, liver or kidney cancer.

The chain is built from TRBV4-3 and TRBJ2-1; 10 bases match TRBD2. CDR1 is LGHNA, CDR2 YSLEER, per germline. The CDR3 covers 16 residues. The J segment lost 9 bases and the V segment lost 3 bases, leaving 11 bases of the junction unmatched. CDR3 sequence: CASSQIGTTSGREQFF. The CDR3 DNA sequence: TGCGCCAGCAGCCAGATTGGGACGACTAGCGGGCGTGAGCAGTTCTTC.

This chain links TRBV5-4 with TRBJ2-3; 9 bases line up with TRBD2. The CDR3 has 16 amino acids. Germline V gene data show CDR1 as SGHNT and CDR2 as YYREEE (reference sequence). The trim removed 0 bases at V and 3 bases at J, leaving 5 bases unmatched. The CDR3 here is CASSLAPSGMTDTQYF. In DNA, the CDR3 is TGTGCCAGCAGCTTGGCGCCTAGCGGGATGACAGATACGCAGTATTTT. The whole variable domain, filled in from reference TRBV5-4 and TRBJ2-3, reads ETGVTQSPTHLIKTRGQQVTLRCSSQSGHNTVSWYQQALGQGPQFIFQYYREEENGRGNFPPRFSGLQFPNYSSELNVNALELDDSALYLCASSLAPSGMTDTQYFGPGTRLTVL.

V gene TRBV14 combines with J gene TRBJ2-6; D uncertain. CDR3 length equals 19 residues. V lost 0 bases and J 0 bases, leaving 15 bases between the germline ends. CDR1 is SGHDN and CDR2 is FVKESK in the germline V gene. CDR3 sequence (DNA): TGTGCCAGCAGCCAAGATCCCCGGAAGTCACTCTCTGGGGCCAACGTCCTGACTTTC. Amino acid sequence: CASSQDPRKSLSGANVLTF.

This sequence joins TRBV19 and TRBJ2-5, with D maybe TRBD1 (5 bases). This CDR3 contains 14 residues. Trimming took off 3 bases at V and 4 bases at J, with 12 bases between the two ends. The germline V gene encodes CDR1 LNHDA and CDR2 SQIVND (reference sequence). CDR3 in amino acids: CASSIQGQGETQYF. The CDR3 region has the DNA TGTGCCAGTAGTATTCAGGGCCAGGGAGAGACCCAGTACTTC.